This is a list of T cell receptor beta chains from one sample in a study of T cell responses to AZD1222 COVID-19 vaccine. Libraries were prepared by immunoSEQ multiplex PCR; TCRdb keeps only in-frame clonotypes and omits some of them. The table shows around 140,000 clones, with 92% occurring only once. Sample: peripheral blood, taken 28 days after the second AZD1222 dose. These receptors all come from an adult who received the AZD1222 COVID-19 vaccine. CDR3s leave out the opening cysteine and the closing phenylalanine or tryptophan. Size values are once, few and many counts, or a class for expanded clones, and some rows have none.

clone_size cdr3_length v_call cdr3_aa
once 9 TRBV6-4 ASSDGTLRF
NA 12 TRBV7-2 ASSLANTGGELF
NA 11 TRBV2 ASSAAGNTEAF
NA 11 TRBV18 ASSLDRVSEAF
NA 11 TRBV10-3 AISTATNTEAF
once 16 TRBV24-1 ATSDVGLAGPSGGELF
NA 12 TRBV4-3 ASSQALENTEAF
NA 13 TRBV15 ATSRVAGSSYEQY
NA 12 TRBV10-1 ASSETRGHNEQF
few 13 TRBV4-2 ASSQDTSSDYGYT
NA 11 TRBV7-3 ASSLGLADTQY
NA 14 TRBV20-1 SASFGEFGSNQPQH
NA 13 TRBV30 AWSVGLRRAEKAF
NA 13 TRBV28 ASSLTGTGLYEQY
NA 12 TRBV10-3 AISRDRRADTQY
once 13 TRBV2 ASSDEAGGLNEQF
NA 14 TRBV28 ASSLLYWSKNYGYT
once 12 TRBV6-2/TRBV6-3 ASSTGTGANEQF
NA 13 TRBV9 ASSVTGGGSTEAF
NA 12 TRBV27 ASSFGGRYNEQF